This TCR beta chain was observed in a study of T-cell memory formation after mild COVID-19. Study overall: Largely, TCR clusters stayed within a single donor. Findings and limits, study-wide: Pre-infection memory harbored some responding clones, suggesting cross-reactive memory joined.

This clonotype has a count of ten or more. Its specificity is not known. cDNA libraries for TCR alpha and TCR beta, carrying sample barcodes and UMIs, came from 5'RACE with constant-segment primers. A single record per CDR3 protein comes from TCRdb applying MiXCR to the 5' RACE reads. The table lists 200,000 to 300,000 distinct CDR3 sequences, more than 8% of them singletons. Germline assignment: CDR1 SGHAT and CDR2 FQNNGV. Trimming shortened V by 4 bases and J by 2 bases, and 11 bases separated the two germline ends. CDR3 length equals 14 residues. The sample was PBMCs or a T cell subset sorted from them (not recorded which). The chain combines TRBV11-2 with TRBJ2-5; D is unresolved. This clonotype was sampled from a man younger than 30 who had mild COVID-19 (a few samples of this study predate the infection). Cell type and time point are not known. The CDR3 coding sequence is TGTGCCAGCAGCTCGATGACGGATCAAGAGACCCAGTACTTC. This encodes CASSSMTDQETQYF.